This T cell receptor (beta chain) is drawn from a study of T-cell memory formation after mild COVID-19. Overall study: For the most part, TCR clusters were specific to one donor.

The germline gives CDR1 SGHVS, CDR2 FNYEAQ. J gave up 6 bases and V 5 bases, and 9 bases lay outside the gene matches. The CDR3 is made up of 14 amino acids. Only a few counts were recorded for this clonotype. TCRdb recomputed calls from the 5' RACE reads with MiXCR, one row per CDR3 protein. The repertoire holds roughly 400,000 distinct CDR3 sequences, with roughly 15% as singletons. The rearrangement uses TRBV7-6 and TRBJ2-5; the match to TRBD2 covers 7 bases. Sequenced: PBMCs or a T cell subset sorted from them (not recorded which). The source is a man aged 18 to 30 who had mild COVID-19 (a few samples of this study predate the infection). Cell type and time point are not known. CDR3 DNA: TGTGCCAGCAGCCTACCCGGGGGGAGACAGACCCAGTACTTC. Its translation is CASSLPGGRQTQYF.